This is a list of T cell receptor beta chains from one sample in a study of cytomegalovirus exposure and HLA in healthy donors. TCRdb's copy holds only in-frame clones and misses some; the assay was immunoSEQ multiplex PCR. The sample shows around 100,000 clones, roughly 68% of them seen only once. Material: PBMCs. These receptors were taken from a woman aged 25 to 39 in good health and CMV-seronegative. The CDR3 runs from the conserved cysteine through the conserved F or W. The D gene is left open where the match is weak. Size is stated for part of the rows, as once, few or many counts, or as a class when the clone is expanded.

J gene	V gene	clone size	D gene	CDR3 DNA	CDR3 protein
TRBJ1-5	TRBV6-5	.	.	TGTGCCAGCAAGGGGCGCATCAATCAGCCCCAGCATTTT	CASKGRINQPQHF
TRBJ1-2	TRBV30	once	.	TGTGCCTGGACGAAGGGGGGGCGCCGAGGCTACACCTTC	CAWTKGGRRGYTF
TRBJ1-6	TRBV4-3	.	.	TGCGCCAGCAGCCAAGATTTCAGAGGCGGTTCACCCCTCCACTTT	CASSQDFRGGSPLHF
TRBJ2-7	TRBV13	.	TRBD2	TGTGCCAGCAGCCTCTCGTCGCGGGAGGACTACGAGCAGTACTTC	CASSLSSREDYEQYF
TRBJ1-2	TRBV7-2	few	.	TGTGCCAGCAGCTTAGCGGACAGAAACTATGGCTACACCTTC	CASSLADRNYGYTF
TRBJ1-1	TRBV18	.	.	TGTGCCAGCTCACCAAGGAATACAGACATGAACACTGAAGCTTTCTTT	CASSPRNTDMNTEAFF
TRBJ1-3	TRBV6-5	.	.	TGTGCCAGCAGTTCGTCAAGGACGGGGGGTGGAAACACCATATATTTT	CASSSSRTGGGNTIYF
TRBJ1-1	TRBV5-1	.	.	TGCGCCAGCAGCCCGGGGGGGTTAGAGAAGGGAGCTTTCTTT	CASSPGGLEKGAFF
TRBJ2-1	TRBV7-7	.	.	TGTGCCAGCAGCTTAGGCGCTAGCGCATACAATGAGCAGTTCTTC	CASSLGASAYNEQFF
TRBJ2-7	TRBV6-1	.	.	TGTGCCAGCAGTGAAACCCATTCTGAGAACTACGAGCAGTACTTC	CASSETHSENYEQYF
TRBJ2-3	TRBV7-2	.	TRBD1	TGTGCCAGCAGCAGTGGGGACAGCTCTAGCACAGATACGCAGTATTTT	CASSSGDSSSTDTQYF
TRBJ1-2	TRBV6-1	.	.	TGTGCCAGCAGTGAAGTGGGGGGAGGAGGCTACACCTTC	CASSEVGGGGYTF
TRBJ2-3	TRBV5-1	once	TRBD2	TGCGCCAGCAGCGGTGGGACTAGCGGGAGGATGACAGATACGCAGTATTTT	CASSGGTSGRMTDTQYF
TRBJ1-4	TRBV2	.	.	TGTGCCAGCAAGGCACAGTATAATGAAAAACTGTTTTTT	CASKAQYNEKLFF
TRBJ2-3	TRBV6-6	.	.	TGTGCCAGCAGTTACTCGAGGGCAGATACGCAGTATTTT	CASSYSRADTQYF
TRBJ2-3	TRBV5-1	.	TRBD2	TGCGCCAGCAGTTTGGGACTAGCCGAAGATACGCAGTATTTT	CASSLGLAEDTQYF
TRBJ1-2	TRBV27	.	TRBD1	TGTGCCAGCAGTTTAAGACAGGGAAGGGGAAACTATGGCTACACCTTC	CASSLRQGRGNYGYTF
TRBJ2-1	TRBV5-1	.	TRBD2	TGCGCCAGCAGCTTGGGGGCGACTAGCGGGCAGAATGAGCAGTTCTTC	CASSLGATSGQNEQFF
TRBJ2-1	TRBV29-1	.	TRBD2	TGCAGTGGGGGGGTTGAGCAGTTCTTC	CSGGVEQFF
TRBJ1-6	TRBV6-1	.	TRBD1	TGTGCCAGCAGTGGCCCCCCCGGACAGGGGGATTCACCCCTCCACTTT	CASSGPPGQGDSPLHF
TRBJ2-3	TRBV6-1	.	TRBD1	TGTGCCAGCAGTGAGCAGGACAGGGGAAGGAATACGCAGTATTTT	CASSEQDRGRNTQYF
TRBJ2-7	TRBV6-5	.	TRBD1	TGTGCCAGCATGTCTTACGGGACAGGGCCCTACGAGCAGTACTTC	CASMSYGTGPYEQYF
TRBJ1-3	TRBV18	.	.	TGTGCCAGCTCACCAAGAAGCCACTCTGGAAACACCATATATTTT	CASSPRSHSGNTIYF
TRBJ2-7	TRBV5-1	.	TRBD2	TGCGCCAGCAGCTGGACTAGCGGGAACATCTACGAGCAGTACTTC	CASSWTSGNIYEQYF
TRBJ2-5	TRBV6-1	once	.	TGTGCCAGCAGACTGATCGAAGGGAGAGAGACCCAGTACTTC	CASRLIEGRETQYF
TRBJ2-7	TRBV29-1	.	.	TGCAGCGTTCTCCTAGTGGAGCCGGGAGAGCAGTACTTC	CSVLLVEPGEQYF
TRBJ1-2	TRBV29-1	.	TRBD1	TGCAGCGTCCGGGACAGGTTAATCGATGGCTACACCTTC	CSVRDRLIDGYTF
TRBJ2-1	TRBV4-2	.	TRBD2	TGTGCCAGCAGCCAAGAGGGGACTAGCGGGATATACAATGAGCAGTTCTTC	CASSQEGTSGIYNEQFF
TRBJ1-1	TRBV30	once	.	TGTGCCTGGAGTCCACACGGGACATTTTACACTGAAGCTTTCTTT	CAWSPHGTFYTEAFF
TRBJ2-3	TRBV9	.	.	TGTGCCAGCAGCGTAGGAGAGGGAACGCAGTATTTT	CASSVGEGTQYF
TRBJ1-5	TRBV2	.	.	TGTGCCAGCAGTGAATCGGCAGGGGACCAGCCCCAGCATTTT	CASSESAGDQPQHF
TRBJ1-1	TRBV5-6	.	.	TGTGCCAGCAGCTCCGCGGGTGAATTGAACACTGAAGCTTTCTTT	CASSSAGELNTEAFF
TRBJ1-1	TRBV14	.	TRBD1	TGTGCCAGCAGCCAAGACCCGGGACAGATGAACACTGAAGCTTTCTTT	CASSQDPGQMNTEAFF
TRBJ2-3	TRBV10-3	few	.	TGTGCCATCAGTTTCAGGGATACGCAGTATTTT	CAISFRDTQYF
TRBJ2-6	TRBV19	.	.	TGTGCCAGCACGAGACTCTCTGGGGCCAACGTCCTGACTTTC	CASTRLSGANVLTF
TRBJ1-2	TRBV5-4	once	TRBD1	TGTGCCAGCACCCTAGAGACAGGGGGCAACTATGGCTACACCTTC	CASTLETGGNYGYTF
TRBJ2-7	TRBV7-9	.	.	TGTGCCAGCGGCTCCTCGACAGACTACGAGCAGTACTTC	CASGSSTDYEQYF
TRBJ1-2	TRBV5-6	.	TRBD1	TGTGCCAGCAGCTTAACACAGGGGGCCAACGGCTACACCTTC	CASSLTQGANGYTF
TRBJ1-1	TRBV9	.	.	TGTGCCAGCAGCGTGACTGACAGAGTGGTTGAAGCTTTCTTT	CASSVTDRVVEAFF
TRBJ1-1	TRBV6-1	.	.	TGTGCCAGCCCATCCTCGGCAGGCACTGAAGCTTTCTTT	CASPSSAGTEAFF
TRBJ1-4	TRBV7-2	.	TRBD1	TGTGCCAGCAGCCGTTATGGGGGACAGGGAGATGAAAAACTGTTTTTT	CASSRYGGQGDEKLFF
TRBJ1-2	TRBV4-3	.	.	TGCGCCAGCAGCCAATGGTTGTATCTAGACAGGTCCAACTATGGCTACACCTTC	CASSQWLYLDRSNYGYTF
TRBJ2-7	TRBV1	.	.	TGCACCAGCAGCCAAGATGCTCGGACCAGGAGGGAGCAGTACTTC	CTSSQDARTRREQYF
TRBJ2-7	TRBV6-5	.	TRBD2	TGTGCCAGCAGTTACCCCCGGACTAGCGGGAGTTACGAGCAGTACTTC	CASSYPRTSGSYEQYF
TRBJ2-1	TRBV7-3	.	.	TGTGCCAGCAGCTTAAACTCCGGGGGTGAGCAGTTCTTC	CASSLNSGGEQFF
TRBJ2-1	TRBV7-2	few	.	TGTGCCAGCAGCTTTGAGAGGGTTTCTTTGTTCTTC	CASSFERVSLFF
TRBJ1-1	TRBV6-1	.	.	TGTGCCAGCAGTGGTACAGGGTACACTGAAGCTTTCTTT	CASSGTGYTEAFF
TRBJ2-1	TRBV27	.	TRBD1	TGTGCCAGCAACTGGTCAGGGGGAGACAATGAGCAGTTCTTC	CASNWSGGDNEQFF
TRBJ1-5	TRBV6-4	.	TRBD1	TGTGCCAGCTCGACAGGGGACAATCAGCCCCAGCATTTT	CASSTGDNQPQHF
TRBJ2-3	TRBV2	.	.	TGTGCCAGCATGGCAGGGCTGGCAGATACGCAGTATTTT	CASMAGLADTQYF
TRBJ2-7	TRBV5-1	.	TRBD1	TGCGCCAGCAGCCTGAGGAGGACAGGCCTCCACGAGCAGTACTTC	CASSLRRTGLHEQYF
TRBJ2-2	TRBV5-4	.	.	TGTGCCAGCAGCAAACTAGCAGTTGATGCCGGGGAGCTGTTTTTT	CASSKLAVDAGELFF
TRBJ1-5	TRBV30	.	.	TGTGCCTGGAGTGTACTTAGCAATCAGCCCCAGCATTTT	CAWSVLSNQPQHF
TRBJ1-1	TRBV5-1	few	.	TGCGCCAGCAGCTTGGTGGAGGTGGGGAACACTGAAGCTTTCTTT	CASSLVEVGNTEAFF
TRBJ2-7	TRBV29-1	.	TRBD1	TGCAGCGTTGAAGGGGGACAGGACTACGAGCAGTACTTC	CSVEGGQDYEQYF
TRBJ2-5	TRBV30	.	.	TGTGCCTGGAATCAGCAGGGGACACAAGAGACCCAGTACTTC	CAWNQQGTQETQYF
TRBJ2-7	TRBV15	.	TRBD1	TGTGCCACCAGCAGAGAGCCAGTTCCAGGGGGCTACGAGCAGTACTTC	CATSREPVPGGYEQYF
TRBJ2-7	TRBV6-1	.	TRBD2	TGTGCCAGCAGTGGGGGGACTAGCGGGCGTAGCTCCTACGAGCAGTACTTC	CASSGGTSGRSSYEQYF